This entry describes one TCR beta chain. Its cognate antigen is unknown. The sample belongs to a study of T cells in localized non-small cell lung cancer. Points from the study as a whole: There was an association of higher blood T cell density with longer overall survival. Adjacent lung was found to contain a median around 56 of the top 100 tumor clones. Uninvolved adjacent lung had the highest recorded T cell clonality, with tumor below it. As only one tumor region underwent sequencing, heterogeneity remains possible.

CDR1 is SGHAT, CDR2 FQNNGV, per germline. V shed 5 bases and J 7 bases; nucleotides not matched to a gene: 9. The CDR3 has 15 amino acids. Repertoires were generated with immunoSEQ multiplex PCR, while TCRdb's copy carries only in-frame clones and drops some. Of just under 35,000 clones in the sample, 91% were seen once. This receptor was obtained from a female donor at least 60 years old with stage II lung adenocarcinoma. The genes are TRBV11-2 and TRBJ2-1; 9 bases align to TRBD1. The specimen was peripheral blood mononuclear cells, collected before any cancer treatment. CDR3 residues: CASSTPGQGKNEQFF. In DNA, the CDR3 is TGTGCCAGCAGCACTCCGGGACAGGGTAAGAATGAGCAGTTCTTC.